These 28 T cell receptor beta chains were all obtained from the same sample, sequenced in a study of OX40 agonist ivuxolimab in advanced cancers. The assay was immunoSEQ multiplex PCR, and TCRdb's table has in-frame clones only and misses some. The sample has 50,000 to 60,000 clones, 90% seen once. The source was CD4+ or CD8+ T cells sorted from blood, collected in a trial of the OX40 agonist ivuxolimab. The receptors here all came from an adult with an advanced solid tumor such as melanoma, head and neck, liver or kidney cancer.

The J gene is TRBJ1-3, the V gene TRBV28; D unclear. The CDR3 consists of 13 residues. Germline-derived CDR1 and CDR2 are MDHEN and SYDVKM. The V gene lost 1 base and the J gene lost 1 base, with 2 bases spanning the gap. As DNA, the CDR3 is TGTGCCAGCAGTTTATTGTCTGGAAACACCATATATTTT. Translated: CASSLLSGNTIYF. Combining the CDR3 with reference TRBV28 and TRBJ1-3 gives the whole variable domain DVKVTQSSRYLVKRTGEKVFLECVQDMDHENMFWYRQDPGLGLRLIYFSYDVKMKEKGDIPEGYSVSREKKERFSLILESASTNQTSMYLCASSLLSGNTIYFGEGSWLTVV.

This chain links TRBV7-9 with TRBJ1-6, with a possible D match to TRBD1 (6 bases). CDR1 is SEHNR and CDR2 is FQNEAQ in the germline V gene (reference sequence). CDR3 size: 15 residues. V lost 5 bases, J lost 2 bases, and 10 bases lay in between. The CDR3 spells CASSTGQTYNSPLHF. CDR3 nucleotide sequence: TGTGCCAGCAGCACCGGACAGACCTATAATTCACCCCTCCACTTT.

V gene TRBV4-1 combines with J gene TRBJ1-2; the match to TRBD1 covers 7 bases. Germline V lookup: CDR1 MGHRA, CDR2 YSYEKL. The CDR3 has 15 amino acids. Germline trimming cut 5 bases from V and 4 bases from J; bases unmatched to any gene: 10. The CDR3 bases are TGCGCCAGCAGCTTCCGACCGGGACAGCTCTATGGCTACACCTTC. Its protein product is CASSFRPGQLYGYTF.

This chain uses TRBV19 with TRBJ2-1; TRBD1 agrees at 7 bases. The V and J ends lost 7 bases and 8 bases, in that order; junction bases with no gene match: 5. CDR3 length equals 12 residues. Germline V lookup: CDR1 LNHDA, CDR2 SQIVND (reference sequence). CDR3 nucleotides: TGTGCCAGTAACGACAGGGCAGATGAGCAGTTCTTC. This translates into CASNDRADEQFF.

V gene TRBV6-6 combines with J gene TRBJ2-1, with unresolved D. CDR3 length equals 15 residues. Germline CDR1 MNHNY, CDR2 SVGAGI (reference sequence). V was trimmed by 8 bases and J by 6 bases, leaving 20 bases between them. The CDR3 is CASSPSRTIVNEQFF. The CDR3 DNA sequence: TGTGCCAGCTCCCCCAGCAGGACCATAGTCAATGAGCAGTTCTTC.

The V gene is TRBV10-3, the J gene TRBJ1-2; D gene ambiguous. V was cut by 3 bases and J by 6 bases, with 8 bases left in between. The germline CDR1 and CDR2 sequences are ENHRY and SYGVKD. The CDR3 covers 12 residues. The CDR3 here is CAISDESNGYTF. The CDR3 DNA reads as TGTGCCATCAGTGATGAGTCGAATGGCTACACCTTC.

The rearrangement joins TRBV28 to TRBJ2-5; possibly TRBD1 or TRBD2 for D (7 bases each). Trimming left V 5 bases short and J 11 bases short, with 24 bases between. CDR3 length: 15 amino acids. Looked up from germline, CDR1 is MDHEN and CDR2 is SYDVKM. CDR3 nucleotides: TGTGCCAGCAGTGTGCGACAGGGAGGGATTGAAGGGCAGTACTTC. This encodes CASSVRQGGIEGQYF. The full variable domain, its missing parts supplied by reference TRBV28 and TRBJ2-5, is DVKVTQSSRYLVKRTGEKVFLECVQDMDHENMFWYRQDPGLGLRLIYFSYDVKMKEKGDIPEGYSVSREKKERFSLILESASTNQTSMYLCASSVRQGGIEGQYFGPGTRLLVL.

This rearrangement joins TRBV5-6 to TRBJ2-3; no clear D. The CDR3 is 12 amino acids. Germline V gene lookup returns CDR1 SGHDT and CDR2 YYEEEE. V was cut by 0 bases and J by 2 bases, with 1 base left in between. CDR3 loop: CASSLVTDTQYF. Written as DNA, the CDR3 is TGTGCCAGCAGCTTGGTCACAGATACGCAGTATTTT.

The rearrangement links TRBV7-3 to TRBJ2-1, with D possibly being TRBD2 (6 bases). This CDR3 contains 14 residues. The V gene lost 4 bases and the J gene lost 3 bases, with 10 bases spanning the gap. Per the germline V gene, CDR1 is SGHTA and CDR2 is FQGTGA. The chain's CDR3 is CASSSGTGYNEQFF. DNA for the CDR3: TGTGCCAGCAGCTCCGGGACTGGCTACAATGAGCAGTTCTTC.

The genes are TRBV7-9 and TRBJ1-2; TRBD1 is a possible D gene (6 bases). The CDR3 spans 12 residues. The germline V and J ends were trimmed by 1 base and 7 bases, with 7 bases remaining between them. Germline values: CDR1 SEHNR, CDR2 FQNEAQ (reference sequence). CDR3 protein: CASSLVGAGYTF. The CDR3 DNA reads as TGTGCCAGCAGCTTAGTGGGGGCTGGCTACACCTTC.

The chain carries TRBV5-1 and TRBJ2-7; D remains ambiguous. The V end lost 0 bases, the J end lost 2 bases, and 6 bases lay between the germline ends. The CDR3 length is 13 residues. Per germline, CDR1 SGHRS and CDR2 YFSETQ. The CDR3 coding sequence is TGCGCCAGCAGCTTGGGGGAAGCCTACGAGCAGTACTTC. The encoded protein is CASSLGEAYEQYF.

The CDR3 region has the DNA TGTGCCAGCAGCTTAGGCACCGGGACTGTCTACGAGCAGTACTTC. Its protein product is CASSLGTGTVYEQYF. The chain joins TRBV7-2 to TRBJ2-7, with a possible D match to TRBD2 (6 bases). V lost 1 base to trimming and J lost 3 bases, with 13 bases between them. Germline values: CDR1 SGHTA, CDR2 FQGNSA. This CDR3 comprises 15 residues. Supplemented by reference TRBV7-2 and TRBJ2-7, the full variable domain reads GAGVSQSPSNKVTEKGKDVELRCDPISGHTALYWYRQSLGQGLEFLIYFQGNSAPDKSGLPSDRFSAERTGGSVSTLTIQRTQQEDSAVYLCASSLGTGTVYEQYFGPGTRLTVT.

To note about this clone: Other DNA variants within this sample encode the same CDR3. The chain has TRBV7-3 and TRBJ2-7, with TRBD2 identical over 7 bases. After removal of 8 bases from V and 2 bases from J, the junction contained 6 bases not matched to a gene. Per germline, CDR1 SGHTA and CDR2 FQGTGA. The CDR3 runs 13 residues. The CDR3, as DNA: TGTGCCAGCCCCCAGCGGGAAACCTACGAGCAGTACTTC. Residues: CASPQRETYEQYF.

This clone was counted once. This rearrangement joins TRBV18 to TRBJ2-7; D is perhaps TRBD1 (6 bases). Germline V gives CDR1 KGHSH, CDR2 LQKENI. The V gene lost 6 bases and the J gene lost 3 bases, with 27 bases spanning the gap. The CDR3 spans 18 residues. This CDR3 is CASSLGPGAGVGGYEQYF. The CDR3 DNA follows: TGTGCCAGCTCGCTAGGCCCAGGGGCAGGGGTTGGTGGCTACGAGCAGTACTTC.

The genes are TRBV27 and TRBJ2-6; possibly TRBD2 for D (5 bases). The V end was cut by 2 bases, the J end by 1 base, with 6 bases between. From germline, CDR1 is MNHEY and CDR2 SMNVEV (reference sequence). The CDR3 totals 15 residues. This CDR3 reads CASSLGGSGANVLTF. As DNA, the CDR3 is TGTGCCAGCAGTTTAGGAGGATCTGGGGCCAACGTCCTGACTTTC.

This chain connects TRBV19 to TRBJ2-7; 9 nucleotides align to TRBD1. The ends lost 5 bases at V and 4 bases at J; junction bases unmatched: 6. The CDR3 runs to 14 residues. CDR1 is LNHDA and CDR2 is SQIVND in the germline V gene (reference sequence). The CDR3 nucleotides are TGTGCCAGTAGTCCCACAGGGGGCCCGTACGAGCAGTACTTC. This sequence encodes CASSPTGGPYEQYF.

The chain couples TRBV2 to TRBJ1-1; the D is unclear. Germline V lookup: CDR1 SNHLY, CDR2 FYNNEI. The CDR3 has 15 amino acids. Deletions cut 3 bases from V and 1 base from J, with 12 bases between. CDR3 protein: CASSDWGRGNTEAFF. CDR3 in DNA: TGTGCCAGCAGTGACTGGGGTCGGGGGAACACTGAAGCTTTCTTT.

The CDR3 sequence: CAISEGRGQNIQYF. The DNA for the CDR3 is TGTGCCATCAGTGAAGGCAGGGGGCAAAACATTCAGTACTTC. J is TRBJ2-4 and V is TRBV10-3; 8 positions match TRBD1. Losses at the gene ends were 3 bases for V and 5 bases for J; bases not matched to a gene: 3. This CDR3 contains 14 residues. Germline assignment: CDR1 ENHRY and CDR2 SYGVKD.

V gene TRBV9 combines with J gene TRBJ1-2, with TRBD1 matching over 7 bases. The germline V gene has CDR1 SGDLS and CDR2 YYNGEE. J lost 6 bases, V lost 2 bases, and 1 base had no gene match. CDR3 length: 12 residues. The chain's CDR3 is CASSVTGDGYTF. CDR3 nucleotides: TGTGCCAGCAGCGTCACAGGGGATGGCTACACCTTC. Variable domain in full (rest from reference TRBV9 and TRBJ1-2): DSGVTQTPKHLITATGQRVTLRCSPRSGDLSVYWYQQSLDQGLQFLIQYYNGEERAKGNILERFSAQQFPDLHSELNLSSLELGDSALYFCASSVTGDGYTFGSGTRLTVV.

Details on this clone: The germline gene is not matched at one end of the junction; a read error may be the cause. This chain links TRBV7-9 with TRBJ2-7; D tentatively reads TRBD1 or TRBD2 (6 bases each). The germline V gene has CDR1 SEHNR and CDR2 FQNEAQ (reference sequence). The CDR3 runs 15 residues. The CDR3 nucleotides are TGTGCCAGCAGCTTTTTGCGGGGACACTCCGACGAGCAGTACTTC. The encoded protein is CASSFLRGHSDEQYF.

V is TRBV18 and J is TRBJ1-1; D may be TRBD1 (5 bases). CDR1 is KGHSH and CDR2 is LQKENI in the germline V gene. V lost 3 bases and J 7 bases, leaving 9 bases between the germline ends. The CDR3 loop spans 12 amino acids. DNA for the CDR3: TGTGCCAGCTCACCGGGGGGGGTTGAAGCTTTCTTT. Translation: CASSPGGVEAFF. Full variable domain (missing parts from reference TRBV18 and TRBJ1-1): NAGVMQNPRHLVRRRGQEARLRCSPMKGHSHVYWYRQLPEEGLKFMVYLQKENIIDESGMPKERFSAEFPKEGPSILRIQQVVRGDSAAYFCASSPGGVEAFFGQGTRLTVV.

The chain has TRBV29-1 and TRBJ2-6; D call uncertain. The CDR3 is 16 residues long. Trimming took 0 bases from V and 3 from J, leaving 12 bases between them. The germline V gene encodes CDR1 SQVTM and CDR2 ANQGSEA. The CDR3 region has the DNA TGCAGCGTTGAAGAGCACGGGCTTCGTGGGGCCAACGTCCTGACTTTC. It translates to CSVEEHGLRGANVLTF.

This clone was seen a single time. V and J are TRBV27 and TRBJ1-3; possibly TRBD1 for D (6 bases). The V gene's germline CDR1 is MNHEY and CDR2 SMNVEV (reference sequence). This CDR3 contains 14 residues. Trimming left V 4 bases short and J 2 bases short, with 9 bases between. This chain's CDR3 is CASSSRGTGNTIYF. The CDR3 region has the DNA TGTGCCAGCAGTTCCAGGGGAACTGGAAACACCATATATTTT.

The chain combines TRBV30 with TRBJ2-7; 9 bases agree with TRBD1. The CDR3 length is 15 residues. From germline, CDR1 is GTSNPN and CDR2 SVGIG (reference sequence). The trim removed 3 bases at V and 1 base at J, leaving 7 bases unmatched. CDR3 protein: CAWRGGDRGSYEQYF. DNA of the CDR3: TGTGCCTGGAGAGGGGGTGACAGGGGGTCCTACGAGCAGTACTTC.

CDR3 coding DNA: TGTGCCAGCAGCTCGGATCCGGCTAATGAAAAACTGTTTTTT. Protein sequence: CASSSDPANEKLFF. V is TRBV9 and J is TRBJ1-4; D is undetermined. The V end was cut by 4 bases, the J end by 3 bases, with 10 bases between. Looked up from germline, CDR1 is SGDLS and CDR2 is YYNGEE. The length of the CDR3 is 14 residues.

The V call is TRBV11-2, the J call TRBJ2-7, with 11 bases aligning to TRBD2. The CDR3 covers 17 residues. Trimming removed 3 bases from V and 3 bases from J; junction bases left unmatched: 10. Germline V gives CDR1 SGHAT, CDR2 FQNNGV. The CDR3 loop reads CASSFLVSGRAYYEQYF. The CDR3 DNA reads as TGTGCCAGCAGCTTCTTAGTTAGCGGGAGGGCCTACTACGAGCAGTACTTC.

CDR3 sequence: CASSEGGGVNTIYF. CDR3 bases: TGTGCCAGCAGTGAAGGCGGGGGTGTGAACACCATATATTTT. The V gene is TRBV6-1, the J gene TRBJ1-3; possibly TRBD1 for D (5 bases). V dropped 1 base and J dropped 7 bases, with 11 bases sitting between them. The CDR3 consists of 14 residues. Per the germline V gene, CDR1 is MNHNS and CDR2 is SASEGT.

The rearrangement joins TRBV28 to TRBJ2-7; no clear D. This CDR3 contains 13 residues. In germline, CDR1 is MDHEN, CDR2 SYDVKM. Between the trimmed V and J ends, which lost 3 bases and 2 bases, there was a span of 8 bases. The chain's CDR3 is CASSLVAPYEQYF. The CDR3 coding sequence is TGTGCCAGCAGTTTGGTTGCACCCTACGAGCAGTACTTC.